These 7 T cell receptor delta chains originate from one sample sequenced in a study of Vδ1+ human thymocytes. Overall study results and limits: Highly polyclonal TRG and TRD repertoires with Gaussian CDR3 length distributions appeared in thymus.

Extracted RNA was reverse transcribed into cDNA. CDR3 amplicons came from multiplex PCR with pooled V-gene forward and constant-region reverse primers. TCRdb reanalyzed the multiplex PCR reads using CATT. The sample shows about 58,000 delta-chain clones, over 12% of them seen only once. Antigens of these TCRs are unknown. Sequencing was done on a sample of Vdelta1+ gamma-delta thymocytes from the thymus. Sample subset: FACS-sorted CD3+ TCRalphabeta- TCRVdelta1+ TCRVdelta2- thymocytes. The receptors here all came from a girl in the first two years of life who had congenital heart surgery.

This clone was counted between two and nine times. A junction end diverges from the germline sequence, so it may reflect a read error. This chain connects TRDV1 to TRDJ1, with 10 bases that match TRDD3. Germline CDR1 is TSWWSYY and CDR2 is QGS. The CDR3 contains 18 residues. This CDR3 is CALGELYGGYAVTDRLIF. The CDR3 DNA sequence: TGTGCTCTTGGGGAACTGTACGGGGGATACGCAGTCACCGATAGACTCATCTTT.

This clone has a handful of counts. V usage is TRDV1 and J usage is TRDJ1; 10 nucleotides line up with TRDD3. CDR3 length: 20 residues. V shed 1 base and J 10 bases; nucleotides not matched to a gene: 24. The germline V gene has CDR1 TSWWSYY and CDR2 QGS. In nucleotides, the CDR3 is TGTGCTCTTGGGGAACCCCCTACGGGGGATACGCGATTGGCCGCGATGAGACTCATCTTT. Amino acid sequence: CALGEPPTGDTRLAAMRLIF.

This chain links TRDV1 with TRDJ1; no clear D. Trimming shortened V by 3 bases and J by 1 base, and 24 bases separated the two germline ends. Germline V CDR1 and CDR2: TSWWSYY, QGS. This CDR3 is built from 19 residues. In nucleotides, the CDR3 is TGTGCTCTTGGGGATTCACTCTACGTAGCGGATTGTAGCACCGATAAACTCATCTTT. Translation gives CALGDSLYVADCSTDKLIF.

About this clone itself: Within the sample, other DNA sequences also encode this same CDR3. The genes are TRDV2 and TRDJ1, with 8 bases fitting TRDD3. V lost 1 base and J lost 0; bases outside the gene matches: 15. The CDR3 has 19 amino acids. From germline, CDR1 is GEAIGNYY and CDR2 EKD. The CDR3 here is CACDTRALGETLYTDKLIF. The CDR3 DNA follows: TGTGCCTGTGACACACGGGCTCTGGGGGAGACACTGTACACCGATAAACTCATCTTT.

As for this clone: At one of its ends the junction is not consistent with the germline gene, which may arise from a read error. The J gene is TRDJ1, the V gene TRDV1; 7 bases are shared with TRDD3. The CDR3 runs to 21 residues. CDR1 is TSWWSYY, CDR2 QGS, per germline. CDR3 coding DNA: TGTGCTCTTGGGGAACTTGACCTGCCCCGATTCAGGGATTGGGGGACCGATAAACTCATTTTT. It translates to CALGELDLPRFRDWGTDKLIF.

The V call is TRDV1, the J call TRDJ1, with 11 bases aligning to TRDD3. CDR1 and CDR2 (germline): TSWWSYY, QGS. CDR3 length: 21 amino acids. With 2 bases clipped from V and 1 base from J, the junction kept 18 bases outside the gene matches. The CDR3 here is CALGECDHWGIISVSTDKLIF. Written as DNA, the CDR3 is TGTGCTCTTGGGGAATGTGATCACTGGGGGATAATCTCCGTAAGCACCGATAAACTCATCTTT.

A few counts support this clone. This sequence joins TRDV1 and TRDJ1; TRDD3 aligns across 7 bases. Germline loops: CDR1 TSWWSYY, CDR2 QGS. After removal of 1 base from V and 5 bases from J, the junction contained 13 bases not matched to a gene. The CDR3 spans 17 residues. The CDR3 coding sequence is TGTGCTCTTGGGGAACGGGGGACGGTCTGGGGGCCTGATAAACTCATCTTT. Protein sequence: CALGERGTVWGPDKLIF.